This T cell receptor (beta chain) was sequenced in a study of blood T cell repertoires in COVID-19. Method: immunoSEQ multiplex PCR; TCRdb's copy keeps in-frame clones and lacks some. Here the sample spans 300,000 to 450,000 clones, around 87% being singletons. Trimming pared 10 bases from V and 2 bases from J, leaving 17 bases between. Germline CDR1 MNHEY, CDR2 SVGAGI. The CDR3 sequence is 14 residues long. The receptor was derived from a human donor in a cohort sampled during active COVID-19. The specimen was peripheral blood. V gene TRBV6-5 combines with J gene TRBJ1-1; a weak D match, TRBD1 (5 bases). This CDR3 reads CATRPIDSNTEAFF. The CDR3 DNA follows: TGTGCCACCCGACCCATCGACAGCAACACTGAAGCTTTCTTT.